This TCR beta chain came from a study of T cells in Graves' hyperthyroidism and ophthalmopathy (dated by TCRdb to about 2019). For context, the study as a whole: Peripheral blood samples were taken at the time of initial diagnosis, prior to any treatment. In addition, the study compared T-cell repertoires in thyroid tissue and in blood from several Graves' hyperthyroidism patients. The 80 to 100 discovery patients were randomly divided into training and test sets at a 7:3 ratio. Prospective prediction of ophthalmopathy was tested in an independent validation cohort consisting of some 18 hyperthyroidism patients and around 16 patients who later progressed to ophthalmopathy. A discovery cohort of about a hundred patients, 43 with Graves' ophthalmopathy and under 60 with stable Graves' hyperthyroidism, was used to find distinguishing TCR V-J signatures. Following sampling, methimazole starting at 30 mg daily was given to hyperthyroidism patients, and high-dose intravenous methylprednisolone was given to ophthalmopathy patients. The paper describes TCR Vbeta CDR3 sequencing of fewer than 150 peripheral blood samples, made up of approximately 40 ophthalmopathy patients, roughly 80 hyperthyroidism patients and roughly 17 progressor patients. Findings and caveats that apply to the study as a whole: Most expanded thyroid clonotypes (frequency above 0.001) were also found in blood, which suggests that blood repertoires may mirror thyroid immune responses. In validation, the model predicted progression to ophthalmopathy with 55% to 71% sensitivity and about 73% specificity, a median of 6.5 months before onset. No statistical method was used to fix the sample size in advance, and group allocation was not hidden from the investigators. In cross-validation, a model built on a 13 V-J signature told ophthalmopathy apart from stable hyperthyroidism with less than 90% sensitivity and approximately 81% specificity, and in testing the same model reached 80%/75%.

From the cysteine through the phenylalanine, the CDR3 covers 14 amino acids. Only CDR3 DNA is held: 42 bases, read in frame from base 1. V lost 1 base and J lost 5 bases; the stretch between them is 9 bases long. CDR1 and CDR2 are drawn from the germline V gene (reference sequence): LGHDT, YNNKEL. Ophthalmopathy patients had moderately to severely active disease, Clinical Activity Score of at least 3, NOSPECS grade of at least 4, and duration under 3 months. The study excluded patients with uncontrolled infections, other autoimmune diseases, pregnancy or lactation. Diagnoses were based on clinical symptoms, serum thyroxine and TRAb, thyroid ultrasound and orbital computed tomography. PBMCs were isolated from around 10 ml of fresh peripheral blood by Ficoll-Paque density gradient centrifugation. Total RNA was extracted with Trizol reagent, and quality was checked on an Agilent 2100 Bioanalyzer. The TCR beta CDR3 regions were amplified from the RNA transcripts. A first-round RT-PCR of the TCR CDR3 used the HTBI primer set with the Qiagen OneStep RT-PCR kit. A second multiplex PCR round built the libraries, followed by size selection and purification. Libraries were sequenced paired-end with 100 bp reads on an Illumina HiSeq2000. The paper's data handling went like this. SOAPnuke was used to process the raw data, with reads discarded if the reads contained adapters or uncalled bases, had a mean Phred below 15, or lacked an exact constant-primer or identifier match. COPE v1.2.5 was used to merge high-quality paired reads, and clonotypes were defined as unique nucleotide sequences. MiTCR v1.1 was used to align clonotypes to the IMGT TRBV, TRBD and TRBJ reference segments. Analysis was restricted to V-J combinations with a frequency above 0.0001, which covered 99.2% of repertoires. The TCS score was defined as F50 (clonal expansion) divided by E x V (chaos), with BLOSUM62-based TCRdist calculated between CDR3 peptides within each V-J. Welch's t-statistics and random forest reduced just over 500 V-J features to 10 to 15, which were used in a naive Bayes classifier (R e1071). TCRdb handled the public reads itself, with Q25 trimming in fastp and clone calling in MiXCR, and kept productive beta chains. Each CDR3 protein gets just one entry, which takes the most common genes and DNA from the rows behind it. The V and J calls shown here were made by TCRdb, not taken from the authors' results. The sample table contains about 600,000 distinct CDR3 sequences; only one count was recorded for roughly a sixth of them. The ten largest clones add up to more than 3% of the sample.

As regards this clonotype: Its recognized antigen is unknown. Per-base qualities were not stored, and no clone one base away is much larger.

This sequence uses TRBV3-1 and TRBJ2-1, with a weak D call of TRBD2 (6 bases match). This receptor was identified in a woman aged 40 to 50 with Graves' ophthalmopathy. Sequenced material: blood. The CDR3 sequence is CASSQGGLHNEQFF. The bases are TGTGCCAGCAGCCAAGGGGGACTGCACAATGAGCAGTTCTTC.